This T cell receptor beta chain is from a study of shared clonotypes between healthy human individuals. Study observations and caveats: Across a handful of donors, naive CD4 shared roughly 5%, naive CD8 around 4%, memory CD4 about 2.4%, memory CD8 0.4% to 0.5%. A small donor pool kept down the genetic and exposure-history diversity that was represented.

For this clone: Its antigen is not identified.

Germline assignment: CDR1 MDHEN and CDR2 SYDVKM. Trimming shortened V by 6 bases and J by 0 bases, and 15 bases separated the two germline ends. The CDR3 sequence is 15 residues long. Assay used: immunoSEQ multiplex PCR; TCRdb lists only in-frame clones, some missing. This sample has hundreds of thousands of clones, with approximately 96% found just once. CD8 cells classed as naive were CD45RO-negative and positively selected for CCR7, excluding terminally differentiated effector memory CD45RA+ cells. The source material was naive CD8+ T cells sorted from blood. This receptor was obtained from a woman aged 25 to 39 in good health. This chain links TRBV28 with TRBJ2-7; weak D call: TRBD1 (6 bases). CDR3 coding DNA: TGTGCCAGCAGCCCTCGGGACATCTTCTCCTACGAGCAGTACTTC. Amino acids: CASSPRDIFSYEQYF. The whole variable domain, remainder taken from reference TRBV28 and TRBJ2-7, is DVKVTQSSRYLVKRTGEKVFLECVQDMDHENMFWYRQDPGLGLRLIYFSYDVKMKEKGDIPEGYSVSREKKERFSLILESASTNQTSMYLCASSPRDIFSYEQYFGPGTRLTVT.